The entry below gives a single T cell receptor beta chain sequence along with its context. The germline V and J ends were trimmed by 4 bases and 2 bases, with 11 bases remaining between them. Per germline, CDR1 SQVTM and CDR2 ANQGSEA. The CDR3 has 13 amino acids. TCR beta sequencing was performed on blood CD8+ and CD4+ T cells. Controls were healthy donors chosen to match patients in age and sex. Negative isolation yielded CD8+ and CD4+ T cells; FACS enriched TEMRA cells. RNA, at about 0.45 to 1 ug, was reverse transcribed with random hexamers. An immunoSEQ multiplex PCR amplified TCR beta CDR3 over 54 Vbeta and 13 Jbeta. TCRdb re-called the immunoSEQ multiplex PCR reads with MiXCR, one entry per CDR3 protein. In the table there are about 160,000 distinct CDR3 sequences, around 93% of which are singletons. The source of the sample is a study of CD8 T cells in Susac syndrome.

The source is a human donor in good health. What was sequenced was CD4+ T cells from PBMCs. The V and J genes are TRBV29-1 and TRBJ1-1; D not resolved. CDR3: CSVVAATNTEAFF. The CDR3 nucleotides are TGCAGCGTTGTGGCCGCTACAAACACTGAAGCTTTCTTT.